Below, 13 T cell receptor beta chains from the same sample are listed, as sequenced in a study of technical replicates of blood from a few donors. Repertoires were generated with immunoSEQ multiplex PCR, while TCRdb's copy carries only in-frame clones and drops some. The table shows 65,000 to 80,000 clones, with less than 98% occurring only once. Sequencing input: T cells isolated from PBMCs. These TCRs come from a human donor in good health.

This chain connects TRBV19 to TRBJ1-5, with 7 bases lining up with TRBD1. This CDR3 is 15 amino acids long. The germline gives CDR1 LNHDA, CDR2 SQIVND (reference sequence). V dropped 3 bases and J dropped 5; count of bases not matched to a gene: 7. The CDR3 spells CASSIPRGADQPQHF. CDR3 DNA: TGTGCCAGTAGTATCCCCAGGGGGGCGGATCAGCCCCAGCATTTT.

V usage is TRBV5-6 and J usage is TRBJ1-2, with D perhaps matching TRBD1 (6 bases). Germline V gene lookup returns CDR1 SGHDT and CDR2 YYEEEE. Trimming cost V 4 bases and J 10 bases, with 11 bases left between them. There are 11 residues in the CDR3. Here the CDR3 reads CASSVTGSYTF. The CDR3 nucleotides are TGTGCCAGCAGCGTGACAGGCTCCTACACCTTC.

The CDR3 is CASTPPPGQGFYEQYF. The CDR3 DNA is TGTGCCAGCACCCCCCCTCCGGGACAGGGATTCTACGAGCAGTACTTC. The genes are TRBV28 and TRBJ2-7; 9 nucleotides align to TRBD1. V trimming: 7 bases; J trimming: 3 bases; junction bases outside the gene matches: 13. CDR3 size: 16 residues. In germline, CDR1 is MDHEN, CDR2 SYDVKM. The full variable domain, in which reference TRBV28 and TRBJ2-7 provide the parts outside the CDR3, is DVKVTQSSRYLVKRTGEKVFLECVQDMDHENMFWYRQDPGLGLRLIYFSYDVKMKEKGDIPEGYSVSREKKERFSLILESASTNQTSMYLCASTPPPGQGFYEQYFGPGTRLTVT.

The gene calls are TRBV21-1 and TRBJ1-1; TRBD1 is the table's D call and was not checked against the DNA. TRBV21-1 represents a pseudogene. The CDR3 totals 17 residues. CDR3 protein: CASSKAGTGVLNTEAFF. The CDR3, as DNA: TGTGCCAGCAGCAAAGCGGGGACAGGGGTACTGAACACTGAAGCTTTCTTT.

This chain joins TRBV29-1 and TRBJ1-3; D not resolved. V was cut by 5 bases and J by 4 bases, with 6 bases left in between. The CDR3 has 11 amino acids. The germline V gene encodes CDR1 SQVTM and CDR2 ANQGSEA. This CDR3 is CSVFSGNTIYF. The CDR3 DNA follows: TGCAGCGTTTTTTCGGGAAACACCATATATTTT.

This sequence joins TRBV15 and TRBJ2-1, with 7 bases that match TRBD2. The CDR3 runs to 16 residues. The V gene end was trimmed by 1 base and the J gene end by 8 bases; junction bases not matched to a gene: 11. The V gene's germline CDR1 is LNHNV and CDR2 YYDKDF (reference sequence). In DNA form, the CDR3 reads TGTGCCACCAGCAGAGTATTAGGGGAGGGCCTCGATGAGCAGTTCTTC. It yields the protein CATSRVLGEGLDEQFF.

Only a few counts were recorded for this clone. The V and J genes are TRBV6-1 and TRBJ2-7; D unclear. Germline V gives CDR1 MNHNS, CDR2 SASEGT. V was trimmed by 1 base and J by 3 bases, leaving 10 bases between them. The CDR3 extends over 14 amino acids. Here the CDR3 reads CASSEGHDRYEQYF. The CDR3 DNA follows: TGTGCCAGCAGTGAAGGACACGATCGCTACGAGCAGTACTTC.

The chain carries TRBV6-1 and TRBJ2-3, with D perhaps matching TRBD2 (5 bases). V was trimmed by 2 bases and J by 5 bases, leaving 17 bases between them. CDR3 length: 16 residues. Per the germline V gene, CDR1 is MNHNS and CDR2 is SASEGT. For the CDR3, the DNA is TGTGCCAGCAGTGAACGGAACTCACGGGGAAGAGATACGCAGTATTTT. It specifies CASSERNSRGRDTQYF.

The chain couples TRBV5-6 to TRBJ1-2; D call uncertain. Germline CDR1 reads SGHDT; CDR2 reads YYEEEE. The V gene lost 1 base and the J gene lost 2 bases, with 12 bases spanning the gap. This CDR3 region has 15 residues. The CDR3 region is CASSLQAGWNYGYTF. The DNA of the CDR3 is TGTGCCAGCAGCTTGCAGGCAGGTTGGAACTATGGCTACACCTTC.

The CDR3 DNA is TGTGCCAGCAGTCTAGCGGGAGCTGATGAGCAGTACTTC. Amino acids: CASSLAGADEQYF. This rearrangement joins TRBV6-1 to TRBJ2-7, with 10 bases lining up with TRBD2. Germline V gene sequence: CDR1 MNHNS, CDR2 SASEGT. The CDR3 loop spans 13 amino acids. Trimming cost V 5 bases and J 7 bases; bases outside gene matches: 5.

The V and J genes are TRBV5-4 and TRBJ2-3, with D possibly TRBD1 on 6 matching bases. CDR1 and CDR2 from the germline V gene are SGHNT and YYREEE (reference sequence). V lost 5 bases to trimming and J lost 4 bases, with 11 bases between them. The CDR3 loop spans 13 amino acids. CDR3 amino acids: CASRDRGADTQYF. The CDR3 DNA reads as TGTGCCAGCAGGGACAGAGGGGCAGATACGCAGTATTTT.

This clone was counted a single time. The rearrangement joins TRBV13 to TRBJ2-1; 8 bases are a match to TRBD2. The CDR3 sequence is 18 residues long. The germline CDR1 and CDR2 sequences are PRHDT and FYEKMQ (reference sequence). J gave up 4 bases and V 2 bases, and 13 bases lay outside the gene matches. CDR3 residues: CASSLNRVAGGTYNEQFF. CDR3 nucleotide sequence: TGTGCCAGCAGCTTAAATAGGGTCGCGGGAGGAACTTACAATGAGCAGTTCTTC.

This sequence joins TRBV6-6 and TRBJ1-1; D is unresolved. Germline CDR1 and CDR2: MNHNY and SVGAGI (reference sequence). With 3 bases removed from V and 2 bases from J, the gap between germline ends came to 10 bases. CDR3 size: 14 residues. CDR3 loop: CASSYSGVNTEAFF. Written as DNA, the CDR3 is TGTGCCAGCAGTTATTCCGGAGTTAACACTGAAGCTTTCTTT.